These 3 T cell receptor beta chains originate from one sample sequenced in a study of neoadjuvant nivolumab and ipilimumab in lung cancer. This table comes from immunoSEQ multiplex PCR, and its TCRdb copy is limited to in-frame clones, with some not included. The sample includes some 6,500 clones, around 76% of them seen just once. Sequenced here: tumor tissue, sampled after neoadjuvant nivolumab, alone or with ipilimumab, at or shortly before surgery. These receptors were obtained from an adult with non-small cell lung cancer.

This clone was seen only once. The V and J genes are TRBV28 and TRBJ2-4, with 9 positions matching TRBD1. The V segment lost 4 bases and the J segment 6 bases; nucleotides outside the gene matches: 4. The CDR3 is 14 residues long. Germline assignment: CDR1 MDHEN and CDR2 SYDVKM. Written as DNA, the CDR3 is TGTGCCAGCAGTTCCCGACAGGGGGTAAACATTCAGTACTTC. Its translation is CASSSRQGVNIQYF.

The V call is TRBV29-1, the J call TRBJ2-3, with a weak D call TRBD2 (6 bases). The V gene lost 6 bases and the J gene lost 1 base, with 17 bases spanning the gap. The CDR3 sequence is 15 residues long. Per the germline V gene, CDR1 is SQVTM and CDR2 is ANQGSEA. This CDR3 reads CSVLVGPGGTDTQYF. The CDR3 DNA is TGCAGCGTCTTAGTTGGGCCGGGAGGCACAGATACGCAGTATTTT.

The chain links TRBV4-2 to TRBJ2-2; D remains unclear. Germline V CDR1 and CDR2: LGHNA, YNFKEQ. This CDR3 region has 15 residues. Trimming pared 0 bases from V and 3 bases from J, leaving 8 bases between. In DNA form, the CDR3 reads TGTGCCAGCAGCCAAGATCGCGGCGACACCGGGGAGCTGTTTTTT. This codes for CASSQDRGDTGELFF.